The 30 T cell receptor beta chains below were found in one sample sequenced in a study of blood T cell repertoires in COVID-19. Produced via immunoSEQ multiplex PCR; TCRdb's table is partial and in-frame only. The sample gives fewer than 450,000 clones, about nine tenths of which show up once; 6% to 7% is in the top ten. Sequenced: peripheral blood. Receptor source: a woman aged 45-59 years with COVID-19, enrolled during active disease.

The chain links TRBV30 to TRBJ2-7; 7 positions agree with TRBD2. Germline lookup yields CDR1 GTSNPN and CDR2 SVGIG (reference sequence). The CDR3 covers 15 residues. Trimming cost V 6 bases and J 1 base; bases outside gene matches: 12. The CDR3 DNA follows: TGTGCCTGTTACCACGGGGGGAGTGGATCCTACGAGCAGTACTTC. Encoded protein: CACYHGGSGSYEQYF.

The rearrangement uses TRBV7-9 and TRBJ1-1; 9 bases match TRBD1. This CDR3 is 15 amino acids long. The ends lost 5 bases at V and 0 bases at J; junction bases unmatched: 4. CDR1 is SEHNR, CDR2 FQNEAQ, per germline (reference sequence). The CDR3 spells CASSLGTGMNTEAFF. The CDR3 coding sequence is TGTGCCAGCAGCCTAGGGACAGGGATGAACACTGAAGCTTTCTTT.

This chain links TRBV2 with TRBJ1-3, with D possibly being TRBD1 (5 bases). Germline V gene data show CDR1 as SNHLY and CDR2 as FYNNEI. V was pared by 3 bases and J by 2 bases, with 8 bases between. The CDR3 has 14 amino acids. The CDR3: CASSDRETGNTIYF. As DNA, the CDR3 is TGTGCCAGCAGTGACAGGGAAACTGGAAACACCATATATTTT.

In nucleotides, the CDR3 is TGCGCCAGCAGCTTCGGGACAGGGAGTCTAGCGGGAGTATCCTACGAGCAGTACTTC. Translation: CASSFGTGSLAGVSYEQYF. J is TRBJ2-7 and V is TRBV5-1, with D perhaps TRBD2 (10 bases). CDR1 SGHRS and CDR2 YFSETQ come from the germline V gene. This CDR3 region has 19 residues. V lost 2 bases to trimming and J lost 1 base, with 25 bases between them.

This chain links TRBV7-2 with TRBJ2-7, with 7 bases that match TRBD2. Germline loops: CDR1 SGHTA, CDR2 FQGNSA. The trim removed 7 bases at V and 7 bases at J, leaving 7 bases unmatched. CDR3 length: 12 amino acids. Written as DNA, the CDR3 is TGTGCCAGCACACTACGGGGGGAGGAGCAGTACTTC. Protein sequence: CASTLRGEEQYF.

This clone was recorded only once. The gene calls are TRBV7-9 and TRBJ1-2; D perhaps matches TRBD1 (5 bases). The germline V and J ends were trimmed by 7 bases and 8 bases, with 17 bases remaining between them. The CDR3 length is 13 residues. Germline CDR1 SEHNR, CDR2 FQNEAQ (reference sequence). The CDR3 loop reads CASTIKQGYGYTF. Written as DNA, the CDR3 is TGTGCCAGCACCATAAAGCAGGGCTACGGCTACACCTTC.

The gene calls are TRBV6-2 or TRBV6-3 and TRBJ2-1; 10 bases line up with TRBD2. The CDR3 spans 18 residues. V lost 4 bases and J lost 6; bases outside the gene matches: 15. Germline V gives CDR1 MNHEY, CDR2 SVGEGT. CDR3 sequence: CASSSYRLAGTVGNEQFF. CDR3 DNA sequence: TGTGCCAGCAGTTCTTACCGACTAGCGGGTACTGTGGGCAATGAGCAGTTCTTC.

The chain couples TRBV4-1 to TRBJ2-3; the D gene is possibly TRBD2 (5 bases). V lost 2 bases and J 3 bases, leaving 15 bases between the germline ends. This CDR3 spans 16 amino acids. Germline CDR1 is MGHRA and CDR2 is YSYEKL. The CDR3 spells CASSQRGVPGTDTQYF. DNA of the CDR3: TGCGCCAGCAGCCAACGTGGAGTACCGGGGACAGATACGCAGTATTTT.

The chain recombines TRBV9 with TRBJ2-7; 8 nucleotides match TRBD2. V dropped 0 bases and J dropped 6; count of bases not matched to a gene: 5. The CDR3 runs 14 residues. CDR1 is SGDLS and CDR2 is YYNGEE in the germline V gene. CDR3 in DNA: TGTGCCAGCAGCGTAGAGCGGGAGTTCGGCGAGCAGTACTTC. Translation gives CASSVEREFGEQYF.

The chain combines TRBV7-6 with TRBJ1-4; 9 bases are shared with TRBD1. V trimming: 1 base; J trimming: 9 bases; junction bases outside the gene matches: 12. Germline values: CDR1 SGHVS, CDR2 FNYEAQ. This CDR3 contains 17 residues. CDR3 sequence: CASSLELPQGARQKLFF. In DNA, the CDR3 is TGTGCCAGCAGCTTAGAGCTTCCACAGGGGGCGCGTCAAAAACTGTTTTTT.

This chain uses TRBV6-5 with TRBJ1-6; TRBD1 might be the D (5 bases). Germline CDR1 is MNHEY and CDR2 is SVGAGI. V dropped 2 bases and J dropped 7 bases, with 9 bases sitting between them. This CDR3 region has 14 residues. The CDR3 spells CASSYGQKNSPLHF. CDR3 in DNA: TGTGCCAGCAGTTACGGACAAAAAAATTCACCCCTCCACTTT.

This clone was seen a handful of times. This sequence joins TRBV4-2 and TRBJ2-1; the D is unclear. The CDR3 is made up of 12 amino acids. Trimming stripped 4 bases from V and 10 bases from J, with 11 bases between. Germline V gene data show CDR1 as LGHNA and CDR2 as YNFKEQ. The CDR3 DNA reads as TGTGCCAGCAGCCGAGAATCTTTGGAGCAGTTCTTC. Translating it yields CASSRESLEQFF.

The J gene is TRBJ2-3, the V gene TRBV7-6, with 7 bases identical to TRBD1. The CDR3 runs to 15 residues. J was trimmed by 8 bases and V by 6 bases; bases with no gene match: 14. Germline assignment: CDR1 SGHVS and CDR2 FNYEAQ. Here the CDR3 reads CASSQKTGVVATQYF. The CDR3 bases are TGTGCCAGCAGTCAAAAAACAGGGGTGGTTGCTACGCAGTATTTT.

This clone showed up just once. J is TRBJ2-7 and V is TRBV9, with TRBD2 identical over 9 bases. The V and J ends lost 0 bases and 2 bases, in that order; junction bases with no gene match: 3. This CDR3 is built from 15 residues. Per the germline V gene, CDR1 is SGDLS and CDR2 is YYNGEE. In DNA form, the CDR3 reads TGTGCCAGCAGCGTAGAGACTAGCGGAGCCTACGAGCAGTACTTC. Translated, it gives CASSVETSGAYEQYF.

A few counts support this clone. The rearrangement joins TRBV6-2 or TRBV6-3 to TRBJ2-7; TRBD1 aligns across 8 bases. The germline gives CDR1 MNHEY, CDR2 SVGEGT. Trimming at V came to 3 bases and at J to 3 bases, leaving 7 bases not matched to a gene. The CDR3 loop spans 15 amino acids. Here the CDR3 reads CASSYRGQGVYEQYF. The CDR3 DNA sequence: TGTGCCAGCAGTTATCGTGGACAGGGAGTCTACGAGCAGTACTTC.

The CDR3 reads CASSQTPAGGGEQYF. The CDR3 DNA follows: TGCGCCAGCAGCCAAACCCCAGCGGGAGGAGGGGAGCAGTACTTC. The chain is built from TRBV5-1 and TRBJ2-7; 9 bases match TRBD2. V lost 4 bases, J lost 7 bases, and 12 bases stayed unmatched. Looked up from germline, CDR1 is SGHRS and CDR2 is YFSETQ. There are 15 residues in the CDR3.

This clone has a single count. This rearrangement joins TRBV18 to TRBJ1-3; D remains ambiguous. V shed 0 bases and J shed 0 bases, with 12 bases lying between them. Looked up from germline, CDR1 is KGHSH and CDR2 is LQKENI. This CDR3 has 17 amino acids. The CDR3 is CASSPPNSGYSGNTIYF. The CDR3 region has the DNA TGTGCCAGCTCACCACCGAATTCGGGGTACTCTGGAAACACCATATATTTT.

The gene calls are TRBV7-8 and TRBJ1-2, with 8 bases identical to TRBD1. The CDR3 spans 15 residues. The ends lost 2 bases at V and 0 bases at J; junction bases unmatched: 2. Germline V CDR1 and CDR2: SGHVS, FQNEAQ. CDR3 loop: CASSLTGGPNYGYTF. The CDR3 bases are TGTGCCAGCAGCTTAACAGGGGGACCTAACTATGGCTACACCTTC.

The chain recombines TRBV7-3 with TRBJ1-1; D remains ambiguous. From germline, CDR1 is SGHTA and CDR2 FQGTGA. Deletions cut 3 bases from V and 2 bases from J, with 7 bases between. This CDR3 is 13 amino acids long. The CDR3 protein is CASSLGRNTEAFF. The CDR3, as DNA: TGTGCCAGCAGCTTGGGCAGAAACACTGAAGCTTTCTTT.

CDR3 DNA: TGTGCCAGCAGCGACCGAGGACAGATTACTAACTATGGCTACACCTTC. Translating it yields CASSDRGQITNYGYTF. The chain couples TRBV2 to TRBJ1-2, with D maybe TRBD1 (6 bases). The CDR3 has 16 residues. Trimming pared 6 bases from V and 0 bases from J, leaving 17 bases between. Per germline, CDR1 SNHLY and CDR2 FYNNEI.

In this sample, this clone turned up once. The chain couples TRBV5-4 to TRBJ2-3; 7 bases align to TRBD1. V dropped 4 bases and J dropped 2; count of bases not matched to a gene: 10. This CDR3 spans 16 amino acids. CDR1 and CDR2 (germline): SGHNT, YYREEE (reference sequence). CDR3 region: CASSEGGVKATDTQYF. The CDR3 nucleotides are TGTGCCAGCAGCGAAGGGGGCGTAAAAGCCACAGATACGCAGTATTTT.

The chain recombines TRBV11-2 with TRBJ1-1, with 11 bases that match TRBD1. The CDR3 runs to 18 residues. In germline, CDR1 is SGHAT, CDR2 FQNNGV. V gave up 5 bases and J gave up 2 bases; unmatched junction bases: 13. CDR3 sequence: CASSSRTGGAWFNTEAFF. CDR3 nucleotide sequence: TGTGCCAGCAGCAGCCGGACAGGGGGCGCTTGGTTCAACACTGAAGCTTTCTTT.

This sequence joins TRBV7-6 and TRBJ2-1, with 7 bases lining up with TRBD2. The length of the CDR3 is 18 residues. With V trimmed by 2 bases and J by 9 bases, 19 bases remained unmatched. CDR1 is SGHVS, CDR2 FNYEAQ, per germline. This CDR3 is CASSLTLDPPGGGGEQFF. Written as DNA, the CDR3 is TGTGCCAGCAGCTTAACGCTTGATCCCCCGGGAGGCGGAGGTGAGCAGTTCTTC.

The genes are TRBV19 and TRBJ2-7; 7 positions agree with TRBD1. The CDR3 has 15 amino acids. V shed 3 bases, J shed 1 base, and the junction held 6 bases outside the gene matches. Germline CDR1 reads LNHDA; CDR2 reads SQIVND (reference sequence). CDR3 amino acids: CASSMFGDSSYEQYF. The CDR3 DNA sequence: TGTGCCAGTAGTATGTTTGGGGACAGTTCCTACGAGCAGTACTTC.

The rearrangement links TRBV7-9 to TRBJ1-2; 8 bases map to TRBD1. The germline V gene encodes CDR1 SEHNR and CDR2 FQNEAQ (reference sequence). J gave up 5 bases and V 5 bases, and 13 bases lay outside the gene matches. This CDR3 spans 16 amino acids. CDR3 residues: CASSLTTGGLDYGYTF. The CDR3 DNA reads as TGTGCCAGCAGCCTAACTACAGGGGGTCTAGATTATGGCTACACCTTC.

This clone has just a few counts. The chain has TRBV15 and TRBJ2-1; 9 bases line up with TRBD2. Germline lookup yields CDR1 LNHNV and CDR2 YYDKDF (reference sequence). J gave up 4 bases and V 4 bases, and 5 bases lay outside the gene matches. This CDR3 is 15 amino acids long. The CDR3 DNA reads TGTGCCACCAGCACCTCGGGACTAGCTTACAATGAGCAGTTCTTC. Amino acid sequence: CATSTSGLAYNEQFF.

V gene TRBV6-4 combines with J gene TRBJ2-6; the match to TRBD1 covers 8 bases. V shed 5 bases and J 2 bases; nucleotides not matched to a gene: 2. CDR1 and CDR2 (germline): MRHNA, SNTAGT. The CDR3 runs to 15 residues. In DNA, the CDR3 is TGTGCCAGCAGTAAACAGGGGGCTGGGGCCAACGTCCTGACTTTC. Translated, it gives CASSKQGAGANVLTF.

The chain carries TRBV30 and TRBJ1-2, with D maybe TRBD1 (5 bases). Germline V gene data show CDR1 as GTSNPN and CDR2 as SVGIG (reference sequence). CDR3 size: 14 residues. V was trimmed by 2 bases and J by 0 bases, leaving 10 bases between them. The CDR3 protein is CAWSPGGANYGYTF. The CDR3 region has the DNA TGTGCCTGGAGTCCGGGGGGAGCTAACTATGGCTACACCTTC.

The V and J genes are TRBV7-6 and TRBJ2-7; D might be TRBD2 (5 bases). The germline V and J ends were trimmed by 5 bases and 7 bases, with 9 bases remaining between them. The V gene's germline CDR1 is SGHVS and CDR2 FNYEAQ. The CDR3 loop spans 11 amino acids. The CDR3 reads CASSPRDEQYF. CDR3 DNA: TGTGCCAGCAGCCCCCGGGATGAGCAGTACTTC.

This chain links TRBV5-1 with TRBJ2-7, with D possibly TRBD1 on 6 matching bases. Deletions cut 0 bases from V and 2 bases from J, with 12 bases between. CDR1 SGHRS and CDR2 YFSETQ come from the germline V gene. The CDR3 has 15 amino acids. The CDR3 bases are TGCGCCAGCAGCTTGGGCCCGGCAGGGGCCTACGAGCAGTACTTC. Protein sequence: CASSLGPAGAYEQYF.